The sequence of this TCR beta chain was determined in a study of blood T cells in healthy people across ages. V was pared by 4 bases and J by 14 bases, with 17 bases between. The CDR3 is made up of 13 amino acids. The germline CDR1 and CDR2 sequences are MNHEY and SVGEGT. The second PCR ran about 6 to 12 cycles with a sample-barcoded 5' primer and J-beta primers. TCRdb used MiXCR to reprocess the 5' RACE reads, holding one entry per CDR3 protein. The top ten clones hold 2.1% of a sample with about 1.8 million distinct CDR3 sequences, around half of them seen once. The receptor was derived from a woman in her forties in good health. V usage is TRBV6-2 or TRBV6-3 and J usage is TRBJ1-4; D gene uncertain. The sequenced sample consisted of blood. CDR3 coding DNA: TGTGCCAGCAGTTGGCGGAGCCTCGATGGGCTGTTTTTT. It encodes CASSWRSLDGLFF.